The 27 T cell receptor beta chains given below trace back to one sample, sequenced in a study of CD8 T cells in Susac syndrome. About 0.45 to 1 ug RNA was reverse transcribed with random hexamers. TCRdb independently ran MiXCR on the immunoSEQ multiplex PCR reads; one entry per CDR3 protein. The sample consists of approximately 230,000 distinct CDR3 sequences, 85% to 95% of them appearing once. The sequencing input was CD4+ T cells from PBMCs. These receptors were collected from a human donor with multiple sclerosis.

This chain connects TRBV29-1 to TRBJ1-4; perhaps TRBD1 as D (5 bases). Germline-derived CDR1 and CDR2 are SQVTM and ANQGSEA. The CDR3 loop spans 14 amino acids. V gave up 4 bases and J gave up 5 bases, with 14 bases separating them. Here the CDR3 DNA reads TGCAGCGTTGGGGTAACAGGACGCAATGAAAAACTGTTTTTT. It translates to CSVGVTGRNEKLFF.

The V and J genes are TRBV7-2 and TRBJ2-7, with 13 bases aligning to TRBD2. CDR1 and CDR2 from the germline V gene are SGHTA and FQGNSA. V lost 1 base, J lost 6 bases, and 3 bases stayed unmatched. The CDR3 sequence is 15 residues long. The CDR3 reads CASSLGRTSGSEQYV. In nucleotides, the CDR3 is TGTGCCAGCAGCTTAGGCCGGACTAGCGGGAGCGAGCAGTACGTC.

The chain has TRBV5-1 and TRBJ2-5; D is perhaps TRBD2 (6 bases). V was cut by 5 bases and J by 9 bases, with 23 bases left in between. Germline V gene lookup returns CDR1 SGHRS and CDR2 YFSETQ. The CDR3 runs to 15 residues. This chain's CDR3 is CASSSGTHILGAQYF. The CDR3 coding sequence is TGCGCCAGCAGTTCCGGGACTCATATCCTGGGGGCCCAGTACTTC. Full variable domain (remainder filled in from reference TRBV5-1 and TRBJ2-5): KAGVTQTPRYLIKTRGQQVTLSCSPISGHRSVSWYQQTPGQGLQFLFEYFSETQRNKGNFPGRFSGRQFSNSRSEMNVSTLELGDSALYLCASSSGTHILGAQYFGPGTRLLVL.

The V gene is TRBV9, the J gene TRBJ2-1; TRBD2 matches 9 bases. This CDR3 is 16 amino acids long. Germline CDR1 reads SGDLS; CDR2 reads YYNGEE. The trim removed 0 bases at V and 9 bases at J, leaving 10 bases unmatched. DNA for the CDR3: TGTGCCAGCAGCGTAGCCTGGGCGGGAGGGCCCGCTGAGCAGTTCTTC. Translating it yields CASSVAWAGGPAEQFF.

The chain employs TRBV4-1 and TRBJ2-7; perhaps TRBD2 as D (7 bases). V gave up 4 bases and J gave up 5 bases, with 15 bases separating them. This CDR3 is 14 amino acids long. Germline V gene sequence: CDR1 MGHRA, CDR2 YSYEKL. CDR3 DNA sequence: TGCGCCAGCAGCCTAAGGGGGGGGAGAGACGAGCAGTACGTC. Translated: CASSLRGGRDEQYV.

The genes are TRBV28 and TRBJ1-1, with D possibly matching TRBD1 (5 bases). The V and J ends lost 8 bases and 5 bases respectively, with 9 bases between them. Germline-derived CDR1 and CDR2 are MDHEN and SYDVKM. The CDR3 is 11 amino acids. The CDR3 DNA sequence: TGTGCCAGCTGGGGCGGAACTGAAGCTTTCTTT. Protein sequence: CASWGGTEAFF.

This chain uses TRBV2 with TRBJ2-1; 8 nucleotides line up with TRBD2. CDR1 and CDR2 (germline): SNHLY, FYNNEI. V dropped 3 bases and J dropped 7; count of bases not matched to a gene: 17. This CDR3 region has 18 residues. CDR3 sequence reads: CASSDLELEREWYNEQFF. CDR3 sequence (DNA): TGTGCCAGCAGTGATCTAGAGTTGGAGCGGGAGTGGTATAATGAGCAGTTCTTC.

The chain links TRBV6-5 to TRBJ2-7; maybe TRBD2 (5 bases). V lost 5 bases, J lost 6 bases, and 14 bases lay in between. Per germline, CDR1 MNHEY and CDR2 SVGAGI. The CDR3 is 13 residues long. CDR3 in amino acids: CASSRNAGGEQYV. DNA for the CDR3: TGTGCCAGCAGTCGAAACGCGGGTGGCGAGCAGTACGTC.

As concerns this clonotype: Mismatch with germline at one junction end may stem from a read error. This chain joins TRBV2 and TRBJ2-3; D is perhaps TRBD1 (6 bases). Per the germline V gene, CDR1 is SNHLY and CDR2 is FYNNEI. This CDR3 is 12 amino acids long. The CDR3 loop reads CASTFIRGEHVF. In DNA, the CDR3 is TGTGCCAGCACTTTCATCAGGGGTGAGCATGTTTTT.

This sequence joins TRBV5-1 and TRBJ2-2, with D hard to call. CDR1 and CDR2 from the germline V gene are SGHRS and YFSETQ. The V end was cut by 4 bases, the J end by 2 bases, with 9 bases between. The CDR3 extends over 14 amino acids. CDR3 loop: CASSPTDNTGELFF. CDR3 DNA sequence: TGCGCCAGCAGCCCAACAGATAACACCGGGGAGCTGTTTTTT.

The chain employs TRBV20-1 and TRBJ2-7, with D perhaps TRBD1 (7 bases). CDR3 size: 12 residues. V lost 6 bases and J 5 bases, leaving 14 bases between the germline ends. Per the germline V gene, CDR1 is DFQATT and CDR2 is SNEGSKA (reference sequence). CDR3 loop: CSAGGQFDEQYF. The CDR3 DNA is TGCAGTGCGGGGGGACAGTTCGACGAGCAGTACTTC.

The chain has TRBV12-3 or TRBV12-4 and TRBJ1-5; no clear D. The CDR3 runs 15 residues. Trimming removed 6 bases at V and 2 bases at J, with 14 bases between. The CDR3 loop is CASSKGFSGNQPQHF. DNA for the CDR3: TGTGCCAGCAGCAAGGGATTTAGTGGCAATCAGCCCCAGCATTTT.

V gene TRBV4-2 combines with J gene TRBJ1-1, with unresolved D. The CDR3 contains 15 residues. The ends were cut back, 0 bases at V and 3 bases at J, with 11 bases in the middle. CDR1 LGHNA and CDR2 YNFKEQ come from the germline V gene. CDR3 DNA: TGTGCCAGCAGCCAAGACCACGGGGATGACACTGAAGCTTTCTTT. Its protein product is CASSQDHGDDTEAFF.

V usage is TRBV29-1 and J usage is TRBJ2-3; D is tentatively TRBD1 or TRBD2 (5 bases each). The CDR3 covers 16 residues. The germline CDR1 and CDR2 sequences are SQVTM and ANQGSEA. V gave up 5 bases and J gave up 2 bases, with 20 bases separating them. The CDR3 is CSVLPSGATATDTQYF. CDR3 nucleotides: TGCAGCGTTCTTCCCTCCGGGGCTACTGCCACAGATACGCAGTATTTT.

The J gene is TRBJ2-7, the V gene TRBV20-1, with D maybe TRBD1 (6 bases). Trimming stripped 6 bases from V and 4 bases from J, with 13 bases between. The CDR3 runs 12 residues. Germline CDR1 DFQATT, CDR2 SNEGSKA (reference sequence). CDR3 protein: CSAAGTWYEQYF. The CDR3 region has the DNA TGCAGTGCCGCCGGGACATGGTACGAGCAGTACTTC.

The chain combines TRBV6-5 with TRBJ1-4; no clear D gene. The CDR3 totals 13 residues. Germline assignment: CDR1 MNHEY and CDR2 SVGAGI. Trimming cost V 6 bases and J 7 bases, with 12 bases left between them. The CDR3 nucleotides read TGTGCCAGCAGGTCTTGGGTAGGTGAAAAACTGTTTTTT. Translation gives CASRSWVGEKLFF.

The chain carries TRBV10-3 and TRBJ1-2; 8 nucleotides align to TRBD1. The CDR3 length is 14 residues. The germline V gene has CDR1 ENHRY and CDR2 SYGVKD. V was clipped by 5 bases and J by 2 bases; unmatched bases: 4. The CDR3 nucleotides read TGTGCCATCAGTCCGGGACAGGACAACTATGGCTACACCTTC. Translated, it gives CAISPGQDNYGYTF.

This clonotype occurred once. J is TRBJ1-4 and V is TRBV3-1; no reliable D call. Per germline, CDR1 LGHDT and CDR2 YNNKEL (reference sequence). V was trimmed by 2 bases and J by 0 bases, leaving 4 bases between them. The CDR3 has 14 residues. CDR3 amino acids: CASSQQTTNEKLFF. As DNA, the CDR3 is TGTGCCAGCAGCCAACAGACAACTAATGAAAAACTGTTTTTT.

The chain has TRBV18 and TRBJ1-4; D is ambiguous. In germline, CDR1 is KGHSH, CDR2 LQKENI. Trimming removed 0 bases from V and 4 bases from J, with 9 bases in between. CDR3 length equals 15 residues. The CDR3 sequence is CASSPPAQVNEKLFF. The CDR3 nucleotides are TGTGCCAGCTCACCACCGGCCCAGGTTAATGAAAAACTGTTTTTT.

The CDR3, as DNA: TGTGCCAGCAGTTCCGAGGACAGGGGGGGAGAAAAACTGTTTTTT. Residues: CASSSEDRGGEKLFF. V gene TRBV28 combines with J gene TRBJ1-4, with TRBD1 matching 10 bases. Per the germline V gene, CDR1 is MDHEN and CDR2 is SYDVKM. Germline trimming cut 4 bases from V and 8 bases from J; bases unmatched to any gene: 7. This CDR3 is built from 15 residues.

The V gene is TRBV30, the J gene TRBJ1-5; TRBD1 might be the D (5 bases). V was trimmed by 2 bases and J by 2 bases, leaving 13 bases between them. The CDR3 sequence is 15 residues long. CDR1 is GTSNPN, CDR2 SVGIG, per germline (reference sequence). The CDR3 bases are TGTGCCTGGAGTCTAGGGGCCCACGGCAATCAGCCCCAGCATTTT. Its protein is CAWSLGAHGNQPQHF.

This clonotype has just a few counts. The chain links TRBV9 to TRBJ2-5, with 8 bases lining up with TRBD2. Germline CDR1 SGDLS, CDR2 YYNGEE. This CDR3 comprises 15 residues. V gave up 3 bases and J gave up 4 bases; unmatched junction bases: 8. The CDR3 reads CASSAGGGFAETQYF. In DNA, the CDR3 is TGTGCCAGCAGCGCGGGAGGGGGATTTGCAGAGACCCAGTACTTC. The whole variable domain, filled in from reference TRBV9 and TRBJ2-5, reads DSGVTQTPKHLITATGQRVTLRCSPRSGDLSVYWYQQSLDQGLQFLIQYYNGEERAKGNILERFSAQQFPDLHSELNLSSLELGDSALYFCASSAGGGFAETQYFGPGTRLLVL.

The chain employs TRBV5-1 and TRBJ1-1; D gene ambiguous. Germline V gene data show CDR1 as SGHRS and CDR2 as YFSETQ. The CDR3 totals 14 residues. Trimming took off 4 bases at V and 8 bases at J, with 18 bases between the two ends. This chain's CDR3 is CASSPLLTSPEAFF. DNA of the CDR3: TGCGCCAGCAGCCCCCTATTGACCTCGCCGGAAGCTTTCTTT.

The chain has TRBV28 and TRBJ1-1; D might be TRBD1 (6 bases). Germline CDR1 MDHEN, CDR2 SYDVKM. The CDR3 is made up of 13 amino acids. V was shortened by 8 bases and J by 1 base, with 11 bases between the two germline ends. The CDR3 protein is CASGGTPNTEAFF. CDR3 coding DNA: TGTGCCAGCGGAGGGACACCGAACACTGAAGCTTTCTTT.

The chain links TRBV3-1 to TRBJ2-4; TRBD1 matches at 11 bases. J was trimmed by 0 bases and V by 4 bases; bases with no gene match: 5. Germline CDR1 is LGHDT and CDR2 is YNNKEL (reference sequence). The CDR3 loop spans 17 amino acids. CDR3 in amino acids: CASSRDRGTLAKNIQYF. The CDR3 DNA reads as TGTGCCAGCAGCCGGGACAGGGGGACCCTAGCCAAAAACATTCAGTACTTC.

The rearrangement links TRBV19 to TRBJ2-4, with a tentative D call TRBD2 (7 bases). Germline V gene lookup returns CDR1 LNHDA and CDR2 SQIVND (reference sequence). The CDR3 loop spans 17 amino acids. Trimming cost V 3 bases and J 1 base, with 16 bases left between them. The CDR3 DNA is TGTGCCAGTAGTATGCCGGGTAGGGGGGGGGCCAAAAACATTCAGTACTTC. Amino acids: CASSMPGRGGAKNIQYF.

The gene calls are TRBV20-1 and TRBJ2-1; 8 nucleotides agree with TRBD2. CDR1 DFQATT and CDR2 SNEGSKA come from the germline V gene (reference sequence). Losses at the gene ends were 1 base for V and 2 bases for J; bases not matched to a gene: 4. The CDR3 has 15 residues. CDR3 nucleotides: TGCAGTGCTAGAGGGGTAGCGGGAACCTACAATGAGCAGTTCTTC. Residues: CSARGVAGTYNEQFF.